These 27 T cell receptor beta chains originate from one sample sequenced in a study of blood T cell repertoires in COVID-19. Clones were read by immunoSEQ multiplex PCR, and TCRdb kept only the in-frame ones, dropping some. The sample includes tens of thousands of clones, approximately 80% of them seen just once. Sample: peripheral blood. The receptors originated from a man aged 55 to 70 with COVID-19, enrolled during active disease.

This clone has only a few counts. This chain connects TRBV4-1 to TRBJ2-2, with TRBD2 matching 15 bases. V shed 10 bases, J shed 4 bases, and the junction held 7 bases outside the gene matches. CDR1 is MGHRA and CDR2 is YSYEKL in the germline V gene. The CDR3 has 16 residues. The CDR3: CATGGLAGGTTGELFF. DNA for the CDR3: TGCGCCACCGGAGGACTAGCGGGAGGGACCACCGGGGAGCTGTTTTTT.

This clone was counted only a few times. This chain connects TRBV18 to TRBJ1-1; D not certain. With 4 bases removed from V and 10 bases from J, the gap between germline ends came to 13 bases. CDR1 and CDR2 from the germline V gene are KGHSH and LQKENI. The CDR3 has 12 residues. CDR3 in amino acids: CASSQPGRAAFF. DNA for the CDR3: TGTGCCAGCTCACAGCCCGGGCGGGCAGCTTTCTTT.

V is TRBV13 and J is TRBJ2-1; the match to TRBD2 covers 9 bases. Trimming removed 6 bases from V and 7 bases from J; junction bases left unmatched: 10. Germline V lookup: CDR1 PRHDT, CDR2 FYEKMQ (reference sequence). The CDR3 consists of 15 residues. CDR3 in DNA: TGTGCCAGCAGATTTAGCGGGAGTAATTTAAATGAGCAGTTCTTC. Residues: CASRFSGSNLNEQFF.

The genes are TRBV5-1 and TRBJ1-2; D gene unclear. The CDR3 totals 13 residues. The V end was cut by 1 base, the J end by 3 bases, with 7 bases between. CDR1 is SGHRS and CDR2 is YFSETQ in the germline V gene. CDR3 residues: CASSLKSDYGYTF. In DNA form, the CDR3 reads TGCGCCAGCAGCTTGAAATCGGACTATGGCTACACCTTC.

V is TRBV7-9 and J is TRBJ2-1; TRBD2 aligns across 10 bases. The junction had 6 bases not matched to a gene; V was cut back by 5 bases and J by 5 bases. Germline V gene lookup returns CDR1 SEHNR and CDR2 FQNEAQ (reference sequence). The CDR3 is 15 amino acids. In nucleotides, the CDR3 is TGTGCCAGCAGCGACCCAGCGGGGGGGCACAATGAGCAGTTCTTC. It yields the protein CASSDPAGGHNEQFF.

The V gene is TRBV24-1, the J gene TRBJ1-4; D perhaps matches TRBD1 (6 bases). The CDR3 extends over 15 amino acids. With 4 bases removed from V and 3 bases from J, the gap between germline ends came to 11 bases. Germline V gene sequence: CDR1 KGHDR, CDR2 SFDVKD. The CDR3 nucleotides read TGTGCCACCAGTGAGGGCAGGGGTGCTAATGAAAAACTGTTTTTT. Protein product: CATSEGRGANEKLFF.

V gene TRBV27 combines with J gene TRBJ2-2; D is ambiguous. The CDR3 contains 13 residues. The germline V and J ends were trimmed by 5 bases and 6 bases, with 10 bases remaining between them. Germline CDR1 reads MNHEY; CDR2 reads SMNVEV (reference sequence). CDR3 amino acids: CASSQDIPGELFF. The CDR3 region has the DNA TGTGCCAGCAGTCAAGACATTCCCGGGGAGCTGTTTTTT.

V usage is TRBV28 and J usage is TRBJ2-2; TRBD1 agrees at 7 bases. Germline V lookup: CDR1 MDHEN, CDR2 SYDVKM. The CDR3 spans 18 residues. J gave up 0 bases and V 2 bases, and 9 bases lay outside the gene matches. CDR3 bases: TGTGCCAGCAGTTTACCCCCTTTTGGGACAGCGAACACCGGGGAGCTGTTTTTT. Translation: CASSLPPFGTANTGELFF.

This clone has more than one count but fewer than ten. This chain connects TRBV7-9 to TRBJ2-1, with a possible D match to TRBD2 (5 bases). CDR3 length: 13 amino acids. Per germline, CDR1 SEHNR and CDR2 FQNEAQ (reference sequence). The V and J ends lost 1 base and 12 bases respectively, with 13 bases between them. The CDR3 DNA reads as TGTGCCAGCAGCTTAGATCGCGGAGGCACGCAGTTCTTC. Its translation: CASSLDRGGTQFF.

V gene TRBV5-4 combines with J gene TRBJ2-1; TRBD2 matches 10 bases. The V segment lost 4 bases and the J segment 5 bases; nucleotides outside the gene matches: 9. This CDR3 spans 16 amino acids. Germline lookup yields CDR1 SGHNT and CDR2 YYREEE (reference sequence). This CDR3 reads CASSSPSGRADNEQFF. DNA for the CDR3: TGTGCCAGCAGCAGTCCGAGCGGGAGGGCTGACAATGAGCAGTTCTTC. The whole variable domain, remainder taken from reference TRBV5-4 and TRBJ2-1, is ETGVTQSPTHLIKTRGQQVTLRCSSQSGHNTVSWYQQALGQGPQFIFQYYREEENGRGNFPPRFSGLQFPNYSSELNVNALELDDSALYLCASSSPSGRADNEQFFGPGTRLTVL.

V and J are TRBV3-1 (or the pseudogene TRBV3-2) and TRBJ2-2, with TRBD1 matching 9 bases. CDR1 and CDR2 from the germline V gene are LGHDT and YNNKEL (reference sequence). CDR3 length: 15 residues. Germline trimming cut 6 bases from V and 3 bases from J; bases unmatched to any gene: 5. CDR3 amino acids: CASRPGQGDTGELFF. CDR3 sequence (DNA): TGTGCCAGCAGACCGGGACAGGGTGACACCGGGGAGCTGTTTTTT.

The V gene is TRBV18, the J gene TRBJ1-2, with 9 bases matching TRBD1. CDR1 and CDR2 from the germline V gene are KGHSH and LQKENI. The CDR3 extends over 15 amino acids. Trimming cost V 3 bases and J 8 bases; bases outside gene matches: 10. DNA for the CDR3: TGTGCCAGCTCACCCGAGGACAGGGGAGGATGGGGCTACACCTTC. Translated, it gives CASSPEDRGGWGYTF.

This clone was counted once. The chain has TRBV1 and TRBJ2-2; the table's TRBD1 call for D was not verified on the DNA. TRBV1 is flagged as a pseudogene. The CDR3 is 14 residues long. In DNA form, the CDR3 reads TGCACCGGCGGCCGAGACAGGGGTCCCGGGGAGCTGTTTTTT. Encoded protein: CTGGRDRGPGELFF.

This clone was counted only a few times. The same CDR3 also results from other DNA sequences found in this sample. J is TRBJ1-5 and V is TRBV20-1, with D perhaps matching TRBD1 (6 bases). CDR1 is DFQATT and CDR2 is SNEGSKA in the germline V gene (reference sequence). The length of the CDR3 is 12 residues. The V and J ends lost 3 bases and 5 bases respectively, with 8 bases between them. The CDR3 region is CSASSGDQPQHF. CDR3 nucleotide sequence: TGCAGTGCTAGTTCAGGGGATCAGCCCCAGCATTTT.

The V call is TRBV6-6, the J call TRBJ2-1, with a possible D match to TRBD1 (6 bases). V was clipped by 0 bases and J by 10 bases, with 13 bases between them. The V gene's germline CDR1 is MNHNY and CDR2 SVGAGI (reference sequence). The CDR3 contains 14 residues. The CDR3 is CASSYSNRVEEQFF. CDR3 sequence (DNA): TGTGCCAGCAGTTACTCGAACAGGGTGGAAGAGCAGTTCTTC.

The chain recombines TRBV11-3 with TRBJ2-5, with D perhaps matching TRBD2 (6 bases). Germline CDR1 is SGHNT and CDR2 is YENEEA. The CDR3 sequence is 13 residues long. V shed 5 bases and J shed 5 bases, with 12 bases lying between them. CDR3 protein: CASSRPGEETQYF. In DNA, the CDR3 is TGTGCCAGCAGCCGACCGGGGGAGGAGACCCAGTACTTC.

This clone was observed once. The chain recombines TRBV7-6 with TRBJ1-4; no firm D call. The V gene lost 5 bases and the J gene lost 8 bases, with 21 bases spanning the gap. Germline-derived CDR1 and CDR2 are SGHVS and FNYEAQ. The CDR3 extends over 16 amino acids. DNA of the CDR3: TGTGCCAGCAGCCCCTCAATCCTCCGGGGAGGGGAAAAACTGTTTTTT. It is translated as CASSPSILRGGEKLFF.

The chain uses TRBV6-5 and TRBJ1-3; a weak D match, TRBD1 (5 bases). V was pared by 8 bases and J by 3 bases, with 11 bases between. This CDR3 has 13 residues. Germline V gene lookup returns CDR1 MNHEY and CDR2 SVGAGI. The CDR3 protein is CASGPRDGNTIYF. For the CDR3, the DNA is TGTGCCAGCGGGCCCAGGGATGGAAACACCATATATTTT.

This clone was found once. This rearrangement joins TRBV3-1 (or the pseudogene TRBV3-2) to TRBJ2-4, with 7 bases aligning to TRBD1. With V trimmed by 2 bases and J by 2 bases, 3 bases remained unmatched. The CDR3 covers 15 residues. Germline lookup yields CDR1 LGHDT and CDR2 YNNKEL (reference sequence). DNA of the CDR3: TGTGCCAGCAGCCAATGGGACAGCTCCAAAAACATTCAGTACTTC. Protein product: CASSQWDSSKNIQYF.

The chain employs TRBV27 and TRBJ2-7; D is possibly TRBD1 (5 bases). V was trimmed by 8 bases and J by 4 bases, leaving 24 bases between them. In germline, CDR1 is MNHEY, CDR2 SMNVEV (reference sequence). The CDR3 runs to 16 residues. The CDR3 sequence: CASPKGRAVQCYEQYF. The CDR3 coding sequence is TGTGCCAGCCCCAAGGGCAGGGCGGTTCAGTGTTACGAGCAGTACTTC.

J is TRBJ2-6 and V is TRBV11-2; D might be TRBD2 (5 bases). Trimming cost V 5 bases and J 0 bases, with 14 bases left between them. The CDR3 sequence is 17 residues long. Germline values: CDR1 SGHAT, CDR2 FQNNGV. This CDR3 reads CASSPRLQSSGANVLTF. CDR3 DNA sequence: TGTGCCAGCAGCCCCCGACTACAGAGCTCTGGGGCCAACGTCCTGACTTTC.

This chain uses TRBV28 with TRBJ1-4, with D possibly TRBD1 on 6 matching bases. The CDR3 runs 14 residues. Germline V gene sequence: CDR1 MDHEN, CDR2 SYDVKM. V was clipped by 4 bases and J by 8 bases, with 14 bases between them. This CDR3 is CASSWIRGVEKLFF. In DNA, the CDR3 is TGTGCCAGCAGTTGGATCAGGGGCGTGGAAAAACTGTTTTTT.

J is TRBJ2-7 and V is TRBV18; 13 nucleotides align to TRBD2. The CDR3 sequence is 15 residues long. Trimming at V came to 8 bases and at J to 2 bases, leaving 6 bases not matched to a gene. CDR1 and CDR2 from the germline V gene are KGHSH and LQKENI. CDR3 region: CASTTSGGSTYEQYF. The CDR3 coding sequence is TGTGCCAGCACGACTAGCGGGGGGTCCACCTACGAGCAGTACTTC.

The rearrangement links TRBV24-1 to TRBJ2-3, with unresolved D. The germline CDR1 and CDR2 sequences are KGHDR and SFDVKD. V lost 3 bases and J lost 2, with 11 bases in between. CDR3 length: 15 residues. CDR3 loop: CATSDPFEVTDTQYF. The CDR3, as DNA: TGTGCCACCAGTGATCCATTCGAGGTCACAGATACGCAGTATTTT.

The chain combines TRBV19 with TRBJ2-2; 8 nucleotides align to TRBD1. Losses at the gene ends were 2 bases for V and 0 bases for J; bases not matched to a gene: 2. Germline loops: CDR1 LNHDA, CDR2 SQIVND (reference sequence). This CDR3 region has 16 residues. The DNA of the CDR3 is TGTGCCAGTAGTATAACAGGGGGTCCGAACACCGGGGAGCTGTTTTTT. This sequence encodes CASSITGGPNTGELFF.

This chain joins TRBV5-1 and TRBJ2-3, with D maybe TRBD2 (6 bases). Germline CDR1 SGHRS, CDR2 YFSETQ. V was pared by 6 bases and J by 1 base, with 15 bases between. The CDR3 has 15 amino acids. Here the CDR3 DNA reads TGCGCCAGCAAATTTCTGGGCGGGGGCACAGATACGCAGTATTTT. Its protein is CASKFLGGGTDTQYF.

The chain joins TRBV28 to TRBJ2-7, with a weak D call TRBD2 (7 bases). Trimming removed 6 bases from V and 0 bases from J, with 12 bases in between. Germline V lookup: CDR1 MDHEN, CDR2 SYDVKM. This CDR3 spans 14 amino acids. In DNA form, the CDR3 reads TGTGCCAGCAGGATCGGGGGGCCCTCCTACGAGCAGTACTTC. Amino acid sequence: CASRIGGPSYEQYF. Full variable domain (outside the CDR3, taken from reference TRBV28 and TRBJ2-7): DVKVTQSSRYLVKRTGEKVFLECVQDMDHENMFWYRQDPGLGLRLIYFSYDVKMKEKGDIPEGYSVSREKKERFSLILESASTNQTSMYLCASRIGGPSYEQYFGPGTRLTVT.